This T cell receptor (beta chain) comes out of a study of shared clonotypes between healthy human individuals. In the study overall: There were three CD4 naive, three CD4 memory, two CD8 naive and one CD8 memory plates per donor.

Authors' analysis steps: In the immunoSEQ data, sequences were junction-only and lacked quality scores, so filtering differed. Produced via immunoSEQ multiplex PCR; TCRdb's table is partial and in-frame only. D and trimming come from the DNA, and the V and J calls and clone size come from that table. The sample has 2 million to 2.5 million clones; almost 96% are singletons. V trimming: 4 bases; J trimming: 5 bases; junction bases outside the gene matches: 16. Germline CDR1 is LNHDA and CDR2 is SQIVND (reference sequence). The CDR3 totals 17 residues. A note on this clone: As yet, its antigen is unknown.

Study results and limitations: The authors expected sequencing depth to affect clonotype sharing among donors.

The sequencing sample was made of naive CD4+ T cells sorted from blood. The sample's subset: CD45RA+ positively selected. The source is a man between 18 and 29 years old in good health. The V call is TRBV19, the J call TRBJ1-2, with 7 nucleotides matching TRBD1. In DNA form, the CDR3 reads TGTGCCAGTAGTACGACAGGGTGGGCCCCCGCGGATTATGGCTACACCTTC. This codes for CASSTTGWAPADYGYTF.